These 16 T cell receptor beta chains were sequenced from one sample in a study of response to subunit inactivated influenza vaccine. MiXCR was run by TCRdb on the RT-PCR reads, yielding one entry per CDR3 protein. The sample lists fewer than 750,000 distinct CDR3 sequences, 14% occurring once. The sample here was PBMCs from blood, taken 11 to 12 days after vaccination. These receptors were obtained from a man aged 45-60 years who received an inactivated influenza vaccine.

The chain combines TRBV29-1 with TRBJ1-1; a weak D match, TRBD1 (6 bases). This CDR3 has 12 amino acids. V was pared by 4 bases and J by 5 bases, with 11 bases between. Germline CDR1 is SQVTM and CDR2 is ANQGSEA. This chain's CDR3 is CSVGRGITEAFF. The CDR3 bases are TGCAGCGTTGGGAGGGGGATAACTGAAGCTTTCTTT.

The chain links TRBV4-1 to TRBJ2-1; D could derive from TRBD1 or TRBD2 (5 bases each). The CDR3 extends over 16 amino acids. Germline values: CDR1 MGHRA, CDR2 YSYEKL. V was clipped by 8 bases and J by 6 bases, with 23 bases between them. The CDR3 region has the DNA TGCGCCAGCGGGGGATCGTGGCTCCGGGCCTCCAATGAGCAGTTCTTC. The encoded protein is CASGGSWLRASNEQFF.

This chain connects TRBV29-1 to TRBJ1-2; D not resolved. Deletions cut 2 bases from V and 2 bases from J, with 9 bases between. Germline V gene lookup returns CDR1 SQVTM and CDR2 ANQGSEA. The CDR3 is made up of 13 amino acids. This CDR3 is CSVENDDNYGYTF. DNA for the CDR3: TGCAGCGTTGAAAACGACGACAACTATGGCTACACCTTC.

This clonotype was seen a few times. The chain carries TRBV2 and TRBJ1-2; no clear D. Germline CDR1 SNHLY, CDR2 FYNNEI. V lost 5 bases, J lost 2 bases, and 9 bases lay in between. The CDR3 consists of 13 residues. CDR3 nucleotide sequence: TGTGCCAGCAGTAAGCAGGAGAACTATGGCTACACCTTC. Its protein product is CASSKQENYGYTF.

The chain recombines TRBV2 with TRBJ2-7; 8 bases match TRBD1. V lost 6 bases, J lost 6 bases, and 4 bases stayed unmatched. This CDR3 is 12 amino acids long. CDR1 is SNHLY and CDR2 is FYNNEI in the germline V gene. This chain's CDR3 is CASRQGGGEQYF. CDR3 coding DNA: TGTGCCAGCAGACAGGGGGGCGGCGAGCAGTACTTC.

The CDR3 reads CASSPLGPNQPQHF. The CDR3 nucleotides are TGCGCCAGCAGCCCGCTGGGTCCCAATCAGCCCCAGCATTTT. V usage is TRBV5-1 and J usage is TRBJ1-5; D gene unclear. This CDR3 has 14 residues. V shed 4 bases and J shed 3 bases, with 11 bases lying between them. Germline V CDR1 and CDR2: SGHRS, YFSETQ.

This clonotype came up a few times. The chain combines TRBV6-6 with TRBJ2-7; 9 nucleotides match TRBD1. The V and J ends lost 7 bases and 5 bases, in that order; junction bases with no gene match: 6. From germline, CDR1 is MNHNY and CDR2 SVGAGI (reference sequence). The length of the CDR3 is 13 residues. CDR3 DNA: TGTGCCAGCAAAAGGACAGGGGAGAACGAGCAGTACTTC. Translation: CASKRTGENEQYF.

This clonotype occurred a few times. The rearrangement joins TRBV4-2 to TRBJ2-2, with 8 bases aligning to TRBD2. The length of the CDR3 is 16 residues. V lost 0 bases, J lost 1 base, and 1 base stayed unmatched. CDR1 is LGHNA, CDR2 YNFKEQ, per germline. The CDR3 spells CASSQESGGNTGELFF. In DNA, the CDR3 is TGTGCCAGCAGCCAAGAAAGCGGGGGGAACACCGGGGAGCTGTTTTTT.

J is TRBJ2-7 and V is TRBV27, with 8 bases matching TRBD1. Losses at the gene ends were 0 bases for V and 5 bases for J; bases not matched to a gene: 6. Germline V gene data show CDR1 as MNHEY and CDR2 as SMNVEV (reference sequence). This CDR3 region has 15 residues. The CDR3 bases are TGTGCCAGCAGTTTATCATCCGGGACAGGACACGAGCAGTACTTC. Its protein is CASSLSSGTGHEQYF.

This clonotype was counted between two and nine times. The chain recombines TRBV15 with TRBJ1-5; 9 positions match TRBD1. V shed 0 bases, J shed 6 bases, and the junction held 6 bases outside the gene matches. The CDR3 has 16 amino acids. The germline V gene has CDR1 LNHNV and CDR2 YYDKDF (reference sequence). The DNA for the CDR3 is TGTGCCACCAGCAGAGAGGGGACAGGGACGGGTCAGCCCCAGCATTTT. This translates into CATSREGTGTGQPQHF.

This clonotype was recorded many times. The chain recombines TRBV12-3 or TRBV12-4 with TRBJ2-1; 8 bases map to TRBD2. Germline trimming cut 6 bases from V and 6 bases from J; bases unmatched to any gene: 7. This CDR3 comprises 14 residues. The CDR3 DNA reads as TGTGCCAGCAGCCACCCCGGGACTAGCAATGAGCAGTTCTTC. Translated, it gives CASSHPGTSNEQFF.

This clonotype was observed at least ten times. This sequence joins TRBV5-1 and TRBJ1-4, with D maybe TRBD1 (5 bases). Trimming removed 3 bases at V and 4 bases at J, with 10 bases between. Looked up from germline, CDR1 is SGHRS and CDR2 is YFSETQ. This CDR3 comprises 14 residues. DNA for the CDR3: TGCGCCAGCAGCTCGGGACGGGATAATGAAAAACTGTTTTTT. It specifies CASSSGRDNEKLFF.

The chain links TRBV10-3 to TRBJ2-7; TRBD2 matches at 9 bases. In germline, CDR1 is ENHRY, CDR2 SYGVKD. CDR3 length equals 14 residues. The trim removed 3 bases at V and 5 bases at J, leaving 5 bases unmatched. The CDR3 DNA reads TGTGCCATCAGTGATAAAGCGGGAGGCGACGAGCAGTACTTC. Its translation is CAISDKAGGDEQYF.

In its sample, this clonotype was seen many times. The chain combines TRBV5-1 with TRBJ1-1; TRBD1 might be the D (6 bases). The CDR3 spans 13 residues. V gave up 4 bases and J gave up 3 bases, with 10 bases separating them. Germline loops: CDR1 SGHRS, CDR2 YFSETQ. CDR3 DNA sequence: TGCGCCAGCAGCCCGGACAGCCACACTGAAGCTTTCTTT. This codes for CASSPDSHTEAFF.

The chain carries TRBV5-1 and TRBJ2-5, with D possibly matching TRBD2 (6 bases). V lost 1 base and J lost 1, with 11 bases in between. CDR3 length: 15 residues. Per the germline V gene, CDR1 is SGHRS and CDR2 is YFSETQ. CDR3 in amino acids: CASSLNAGSQETQYF. In DNA, the CDR3 is TGCGCCAGCAGCTTGAATGCCGGGAGCCAAGAGACCCAGTACTTC. Drawing the rest from reference TRBV5-1 and TRBJ2-5, the complete variable domain is KAGVTQTPRYLIKTRGQQVTLSCSPISGHRSVSWYQQTPGQGLQFLFEYFSETQRNKGNFPGRFSGRQFSNSRSEMNVSTLELGDSALYLCASSLNAGSQETQYFGPGTRLLVL.

This clonotype appeared many times. The chain recombines TRBV3-1 with TRBJ2-2; D not certain. Germline values: CDR1 LGHDT, CDR2 YNNKEL (reference sequence). The CDR3 is 14 amino acids. V lost 1 base and J lost 7, with 10 bases in between. The CDR3 sequence is CASSQAIDGGELFF. The CDR3 region has the DNA TGTGCCAGCAGCCAAGCAATAGATGGCGGGGAGCTGTTTTTT. Filled out from reference TRBV3-1 and TRBJ2-2, the complete variable domain reads DTAVSQTPKYLVTQMGNDKSIKCEQNLGHDTMYWYKQDSKKFLKIMFSYNNKELIINETVPNRFSPKSPDKAHLNLHINSLELGDSAVYFCASSQAIDGGELFFGEGSRLTVL.